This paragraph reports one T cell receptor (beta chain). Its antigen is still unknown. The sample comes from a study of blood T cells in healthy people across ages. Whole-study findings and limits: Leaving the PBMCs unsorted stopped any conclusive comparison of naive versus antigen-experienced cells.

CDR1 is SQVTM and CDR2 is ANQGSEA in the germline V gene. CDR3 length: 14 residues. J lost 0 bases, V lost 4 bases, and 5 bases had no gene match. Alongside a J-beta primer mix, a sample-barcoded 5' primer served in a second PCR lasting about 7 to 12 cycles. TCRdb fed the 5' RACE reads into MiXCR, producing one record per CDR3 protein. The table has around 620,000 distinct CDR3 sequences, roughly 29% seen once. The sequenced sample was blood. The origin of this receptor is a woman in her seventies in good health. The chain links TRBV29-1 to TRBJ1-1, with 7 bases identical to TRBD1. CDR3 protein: CSVVDRTMNTEAFF. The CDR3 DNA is TGCAGCGTTGTGGACAGGACTATGAACACTGAAGCTTTCTTT.